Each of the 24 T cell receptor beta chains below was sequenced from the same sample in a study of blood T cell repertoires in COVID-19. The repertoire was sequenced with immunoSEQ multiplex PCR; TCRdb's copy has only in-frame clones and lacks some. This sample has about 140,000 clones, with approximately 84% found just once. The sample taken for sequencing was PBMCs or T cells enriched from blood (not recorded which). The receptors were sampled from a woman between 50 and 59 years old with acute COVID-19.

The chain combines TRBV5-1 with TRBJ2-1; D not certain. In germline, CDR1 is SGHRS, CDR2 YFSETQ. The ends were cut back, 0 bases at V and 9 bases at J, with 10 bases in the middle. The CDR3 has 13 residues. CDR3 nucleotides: TGCGCCAGCAGCTTGGATGGCCGCTTTGAGCAGTTCTTC. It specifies CASSLDGRFEQFF.

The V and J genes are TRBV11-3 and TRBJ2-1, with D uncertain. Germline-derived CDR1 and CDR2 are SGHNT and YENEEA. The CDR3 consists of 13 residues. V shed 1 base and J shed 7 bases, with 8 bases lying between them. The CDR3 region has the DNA TGTGCCAGCAGCTTAGGCACAGTGAATGAGCAGTTCTTC. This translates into CASSLGTVNEQFF.

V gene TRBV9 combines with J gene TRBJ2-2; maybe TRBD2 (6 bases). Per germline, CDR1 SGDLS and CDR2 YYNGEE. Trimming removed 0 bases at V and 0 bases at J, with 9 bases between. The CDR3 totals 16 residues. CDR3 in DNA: TGTGCCAGCAGCGTAGCAACTAGCCCGAACACCGGGGAGCTGTTTTTT. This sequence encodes CASSVATSPNTGELFF.

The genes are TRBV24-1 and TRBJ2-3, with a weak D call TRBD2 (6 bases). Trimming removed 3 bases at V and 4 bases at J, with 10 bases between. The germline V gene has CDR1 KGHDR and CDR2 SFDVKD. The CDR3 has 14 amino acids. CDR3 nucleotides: TGTGCCACCAGTGATACGGGGGTGGCAGATACGCAGTATTTT. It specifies CATSDTGVADTQYF.

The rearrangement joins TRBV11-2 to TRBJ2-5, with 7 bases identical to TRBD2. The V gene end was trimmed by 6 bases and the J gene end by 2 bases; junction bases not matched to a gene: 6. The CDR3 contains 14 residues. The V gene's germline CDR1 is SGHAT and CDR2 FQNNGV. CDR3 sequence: CASRQSAGQETQYF. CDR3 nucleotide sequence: TGTGCCAGCAGACAATCAGCGGGACAAGAGACCCAGTACTTC.

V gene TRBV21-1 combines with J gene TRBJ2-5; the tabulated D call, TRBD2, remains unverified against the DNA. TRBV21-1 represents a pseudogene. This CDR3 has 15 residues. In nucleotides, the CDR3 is TGTGCCAGCAGCAATATCTCGCGAGACCAAGAGACCCAGTACTTC. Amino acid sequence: CASSNISRDQETQYF.

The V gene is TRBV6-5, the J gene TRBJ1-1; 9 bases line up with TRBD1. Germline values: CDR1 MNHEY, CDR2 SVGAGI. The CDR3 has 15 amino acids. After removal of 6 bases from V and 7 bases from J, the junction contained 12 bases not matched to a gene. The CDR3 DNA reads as TGTGCCAGCAGCAAAAGGGGACAGGGAGCTGGTGAAGCTTTCTTT. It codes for CASSKRGQGAGEAFF.

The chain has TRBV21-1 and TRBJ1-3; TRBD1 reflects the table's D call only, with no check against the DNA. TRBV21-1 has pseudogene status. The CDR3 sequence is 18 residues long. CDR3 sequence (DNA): TGTGCCAGCAGCCACCTCACCGTTTGGGGGCTGTCTGGAAACACCATATATTTT. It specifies CASSHLTVWGLSGNTIYF.

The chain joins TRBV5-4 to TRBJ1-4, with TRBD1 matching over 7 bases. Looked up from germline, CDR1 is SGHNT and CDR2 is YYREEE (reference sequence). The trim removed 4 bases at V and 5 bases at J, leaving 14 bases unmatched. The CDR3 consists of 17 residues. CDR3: CASSRNTLQGKNEKLFF. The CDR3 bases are TGTGCCAGCAGCCGGAACACCTTACAGGGGAAAAATGAAAAACTGTTTTTT.

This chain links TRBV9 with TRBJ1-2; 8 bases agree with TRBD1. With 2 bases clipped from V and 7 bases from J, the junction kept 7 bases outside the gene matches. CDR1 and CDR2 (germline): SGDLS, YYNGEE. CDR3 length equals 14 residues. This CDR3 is CASSVPGGGGGYTF. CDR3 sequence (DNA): TGTGCCAGCAGCGTTCCAGGGGGCGGGGGTGGCTACACCTTC.

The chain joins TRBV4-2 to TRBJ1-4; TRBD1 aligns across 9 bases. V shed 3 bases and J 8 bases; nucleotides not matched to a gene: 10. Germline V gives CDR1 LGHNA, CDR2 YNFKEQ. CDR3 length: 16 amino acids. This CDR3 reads CASSQEGLQGAEKLFF. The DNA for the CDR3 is TGTGCCAGCAGCCAGGAGGGTTTACAGGGGGCCGAAAAACTGTTTTTT.

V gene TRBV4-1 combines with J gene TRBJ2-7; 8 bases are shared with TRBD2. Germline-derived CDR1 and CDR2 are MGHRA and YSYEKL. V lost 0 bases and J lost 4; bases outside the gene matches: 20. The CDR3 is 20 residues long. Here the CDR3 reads CASSQDRPLGGGRLVYEQYF. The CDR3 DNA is TGCGCCAGCAGCCAAGATAGGCCCCTCGGCGGGGGGCGGTTAGTTTACGAGCAGTACTTC.

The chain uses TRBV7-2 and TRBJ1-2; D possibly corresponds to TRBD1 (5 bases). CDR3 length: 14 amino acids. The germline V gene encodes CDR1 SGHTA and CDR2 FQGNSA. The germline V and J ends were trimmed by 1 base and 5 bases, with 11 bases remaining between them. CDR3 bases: TGTGCCAGCAGCTTAGAGGCAGGGAATTATGGCTACACCTTC. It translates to CASSLEAGNYGYTF.

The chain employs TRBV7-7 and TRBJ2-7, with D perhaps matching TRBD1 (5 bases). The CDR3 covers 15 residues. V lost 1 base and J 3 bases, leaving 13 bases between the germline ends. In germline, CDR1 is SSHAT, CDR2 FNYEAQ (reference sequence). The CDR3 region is CASSLGVGQGYEQYF. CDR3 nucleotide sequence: TGTGCCAGCAGCTTAGGAGTAGGGCAGGGCTACGAGCAGTACTTC.

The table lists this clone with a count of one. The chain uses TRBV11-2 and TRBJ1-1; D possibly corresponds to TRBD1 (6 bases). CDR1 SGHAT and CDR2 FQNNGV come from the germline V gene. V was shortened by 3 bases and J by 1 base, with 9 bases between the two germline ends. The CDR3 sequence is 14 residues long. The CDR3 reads CASSFQQGNTEAFF. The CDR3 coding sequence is TGTGCCAGCAGCTTCCAACAGGGGAACACTGAAGCTTTCTTT.

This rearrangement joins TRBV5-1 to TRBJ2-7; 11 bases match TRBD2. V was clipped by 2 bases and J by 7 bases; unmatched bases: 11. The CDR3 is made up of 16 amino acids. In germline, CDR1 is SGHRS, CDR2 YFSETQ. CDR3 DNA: TGCGCCAGCAGCTTTGCAGGTGCGAGACTAGCGGGGGAGCAGTACTTC. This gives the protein CASSFAGARLAGEQYF.

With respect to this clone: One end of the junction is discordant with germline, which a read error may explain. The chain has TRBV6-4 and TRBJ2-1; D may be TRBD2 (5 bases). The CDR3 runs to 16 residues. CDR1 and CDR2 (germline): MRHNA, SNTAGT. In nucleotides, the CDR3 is TGTGCCAGCAGTGACTCTCTGGGGAGCTCCCACAATGAGCAGTTCTTC. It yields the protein CASSDSLGSSHNEQFF.

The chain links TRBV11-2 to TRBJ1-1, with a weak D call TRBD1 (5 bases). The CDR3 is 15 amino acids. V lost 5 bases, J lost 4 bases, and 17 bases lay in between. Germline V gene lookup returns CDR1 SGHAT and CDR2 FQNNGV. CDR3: CASSLTGLGSTEAFF. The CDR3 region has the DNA TGTGCCAGCAGCCTTACAGGCCTCGGGAGCACTGAAGCTTTCTTT.

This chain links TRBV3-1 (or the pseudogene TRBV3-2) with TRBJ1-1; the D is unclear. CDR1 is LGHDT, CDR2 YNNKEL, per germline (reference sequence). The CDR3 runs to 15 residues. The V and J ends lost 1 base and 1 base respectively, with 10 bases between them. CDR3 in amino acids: CASSQVYGANTEAFF. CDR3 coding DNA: TGTGCCAGCAGCCAAGTATACGGAGCGAACACTGAAGCTTTCTTT.

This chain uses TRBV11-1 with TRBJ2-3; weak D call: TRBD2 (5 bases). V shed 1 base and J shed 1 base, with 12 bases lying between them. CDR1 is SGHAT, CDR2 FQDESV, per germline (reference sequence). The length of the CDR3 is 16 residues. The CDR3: CASSLGGSEGTDTQYF. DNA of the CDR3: TGTGCCAGCAGCTTAGGAGGGAGCGAGGGCACAGATACGCAGTATTTT.

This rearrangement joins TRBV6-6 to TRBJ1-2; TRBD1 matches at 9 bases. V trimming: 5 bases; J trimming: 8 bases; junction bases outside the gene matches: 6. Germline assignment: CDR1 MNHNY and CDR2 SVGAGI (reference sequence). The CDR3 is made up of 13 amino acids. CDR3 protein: CASSGTGGTGYTF. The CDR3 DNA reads TGTGCCAGCAGTGGAACAGGGGGCACGGGCTACACCTTC.

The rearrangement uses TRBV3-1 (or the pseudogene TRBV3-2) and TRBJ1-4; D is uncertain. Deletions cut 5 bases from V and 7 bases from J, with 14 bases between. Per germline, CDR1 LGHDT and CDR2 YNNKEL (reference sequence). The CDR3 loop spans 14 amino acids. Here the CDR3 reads CASSSLRGGEKLFF. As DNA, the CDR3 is TGTGCCAGCAGCAGCCTCCGGGGTGGTGAAAAACTGTTTTTT.

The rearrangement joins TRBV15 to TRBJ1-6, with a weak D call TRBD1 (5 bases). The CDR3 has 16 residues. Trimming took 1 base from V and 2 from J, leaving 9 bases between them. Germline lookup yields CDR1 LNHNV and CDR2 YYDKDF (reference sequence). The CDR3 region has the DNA TGTGCCACCAGCAGAGGGGGGGGTGCCTATAATTCACCCCTCCACTTT. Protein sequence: CATSRGGGAYNSPLHF.

The CDR3 bases are TGCGCCAGCAGCCAAGATCATACAGGACAGGGGTACTACGAGCAGTACTTC. It yields the protein CASSQDHTGQGYYEQYF. The V and J genes are TRBV4-3 and TRBJ2-7; 9 nucleotides match TRBD1. The V gene's germline CDR1 is LGHNA and CDR2 YSLEER. The junction had 9 bases not matched to a gene; V was cut back by 0 bases and J by 3 bases. The CDR3 loop spans 17 amino acids.